This T cell receptor beta chain was sequenced in a study of T cell clonality in common variable immunodeficiency. Overall study findings and caveats: Fewer TCRbeta clones were shared among CVID subjects than controls. Reportedly, TCR beta sequences from common variable immunodeficiency showed fewer deletions and N-nucleotide insertions. Repertoire-complication correlations in CVID were limited by patient heterogeneity.

This clone was seen ten or more times. Its antigen is unidentified. The missing CDR3 end, 3 residues past where the read stops, is filled in from the germline J gene. Repertoires were generated with immunoSEQ multiplex PCR, while TCRdb's copy carries only in-frame clones and drops some. The record shows 30,000 to 40,000 clones for this sample, with no singletons present. Germline V gives CDR1 SGHNT, CDR2 YYREEE (reference sequence). This CDR3 region has 15 residues. The V end was cut by 1 base, the J end by 2 bases, with 12 bases between. This sequence joins TRBV5-4 and TRBJ1-2; no reliable D call. The sequencing sample was made of peripheral blood mononuclear cells. This sequence was found in a person between 18 and 69 years old in good health. The CDR3 bases that were read are TGTGCCAGCAGCTTGACCAGCGGCGCCAACTATGGC. It is translated as CASSLTSGANYG. The whole CDR3 is CASSLTSGANYGYTF.